Here is one T cell receptor (beta chain) with its context. This clonotype was seen a handful of times. The antigen it binds to is not known. Within one base of it there is no much larger clone, and no base qualities were kept. Libraries were made using RACE. These reads were obtained on a NextSeq 500. During library preparation, unique molecular identifiers were attached to individual cDNA molecules so that TCRs could be counted in a quantitative, reproducible way. Both TCR alpha and TCR beta chains were sequenced from each blood RNA sample. Per the original workflow: Samples had a median of roughly 98,000 TCRs, with a range from roughly 23,224 to 700,000. V, J and CDR3 annotation of the TCR reads was carried out using the Decombinator software suite. For PS versus PT1 abundance plots, all samples were subsampled to the same number of TCRs (28,000). TCRs were defined as expanded if absent before sensitization and observed at least eight times at the 2-week time point. The public reads were run again by TCRdb, first through fastp at Q25 and then through MiXCR, and only productive beta chains were kept. Every distinct CDR3 protein forms one entry, paired with its most common genes and DNA. Here the V and J calls rest on TCRdb's processing, not on the authors' analysis. This sample has over 85,000 distinct CDR3 sequences in its table, and approximately 10% of those were observed once. The leading ten clones occupy under 3.5% of the sample.

The sample belongs to a study of human T cells and chemical hapten exposure (dated by TCRdb to about 2021). Some background on the complete study: For sensitization, 2% DPC in acetone was applied to a roughly 2 cm by roughly 2 cm area of upper inner arm skin. Patient blood was sampled pre-sensitization (week 0) and at 2, 6 and about 24 weeks after DPC sensitization. Alopecia areata with under or over 50% scalp involvement, alopecia totalis and alopecia universalis were represented in the patient cohort, which was mostly female. This study followed changes in the peripheral blood TCR repertoire in vivo during primary and secondary sensitization of alopecia patients to the hapten diphenylcyclopropenone (DPC). Blood for TCR sequencing was provided by twenty-nine alopecia patients at one to four time points (pre-sensitization, 2, 6 and 24 weeks). Patch testing was done on the upper back using Finn chambers containing 0.01% DPC, and results were scored after 6 days according to International Contact Dermatitis Research Group standards. Libraries were combined into a pool for sequencing, and differences in TCR yield between samples came mainly from small differences in library volumes within the pool. Throughout the roughly 25-week study period, patients were also given weekly therapeutic DPC doses on the scalp. Broader findings and caveats from the paper: The number of PT1 expanded TCRs positively correlated with patch test score, significant at thresholds 8, 16 and 32 but not 4. Repeated subsampling changed both the strength of the expansion versus patch-test correlation and the threshold at which that correlation became significant. Significantly more large CDR3 similarity clusters were formed by expanded TCRs than by pre-sensitization or healthy control sets, consistent with antigen-driven responses. Because all patients had alopecia, a presumed autoimmune disease, the immune response of the patients might differ from that of healthy individuals. DPC sensitization did not change how many TCRs were above 1 in 1000 frequency, and no evidence was found of alterations in global repertoire structure.

At the junction V is shortened by 2 bases and J by 5 bases, with 20 bases in between. The CDR3, cysteine through phenylalanine, is 17 amino acids long. This entry keeps only the CDR3 DNA: 51 bases, framed from base 1. From the germline V gene, CDR1 is SGHDN and CDR2 is FVKESK. Read against the paper, the sample's time point label means: pre-sensitization, week 0. Reading the label with the study, this specimen's treatment or condition is: therapeutic diphenylcyclopropenone sensitization with weekly scalp DPC. At every patch-test visit, the blood draw took place before the patch test was put on. Patients were considered eligible if aged 18 to 70, diagnosed with alopecia and deemed suitable for DPC therapy, and patients were excluded if pregnant. Unfractionated whole blood was collected in Tempus Blood RNA tubes, and total RNA was extracted from that blood.

This chain joins TRBV14 to TRBJ2-3, with the identity of the D gene unclear. This clonotype was sampled from a woman aged 55-69 years with alopecia areata. Some clones in this sample may be carry-over from other donors' samples. The sequenced sample was whole blood, obtained in connection with sensitization to the hapten diphenylcyclopropenone (DPC). The nucleotide sequence is given as TGTGCCAGCAGCCAAATGGGAACCGGGCGGTGGGGAGATACGCAGTATTTT. This gives the protein CASSQMGTGRWGDTQYF.